The entry that follows covers one TCR beta chain sequence. The method was immunoSEQ multiplex PCR; TCRdb's version includes in-frame clones alone and lacks a portion of them. The sample contains 210,000 or so clones, just over 85% of which appear only once. These data are taken from a study of cytomegalovirus exposure and HLA in healthy donors. There are 17 residues in the CDR3. V was clipped by 3 bases and J by 2 bases; unmatched bases: 4. Per germline, CDR1 MDHEN and CDR2 SYDVKM. This chain connects TRBV28 to TRBJ2-2; 12 bases are shared with TRBD2. The clonotype comes from a woman aged 18-29 years in good health and CMV-seronegative. The sample was PBMCs. The CDR3 DNA follows: TGTGCCAGCAGTTTTAGCGGACTAGCGGGAAACACCGGGGAGCTGTTTTTT. Translating it yields CASSFSGLAGNTGELFF. Full variable domain (rest looked up from reference TRBV28 and TRBJ2-2): DVKVTQSSRYLVKRTGEKVFLECVQDMDHENMFWYRQDPGLGLRLIYFSYDVKMKEKGDIPEGYSVSREKKERFSLILESASTNQTSMYLCASSFSGLAGNTGELFFGEGSRLTVL.